This T cell receptor (beta chain) was captured by sequencing in a study of blood T cell repertoires in COVID-19. The overall study: The United States, Italy and Spain supplied acute and convalescent COVID-19 samples. The cDNA or gDNA used as material had been derived from T cells, B-cell-depleted T cells, or PBMCs.

Authors' processing steps: Amplification of reference gene primers was used by the study to estimate nucleated cell counts. Sequencing was performed with immunoSEQ multiplex PCR; in TCRdb, only in-frame clones are kept and a portion is missing. The V and J calls and clone size are taken from that table; D and trimming were inferred from the DNA. The repertoire holds about 190,000 clones, less than 85% seen once, with about 13% in the top ten. Germline V gives CDR1 SQVTM, CDR2 ANQGSEA. V was pared by 3 bases and J by 4 bases, with 8 bases of the junction left unmatched. The CDR3 runs to 15 residues. This chain joins TRBV29-1 and TRBJ2-3; 9 nucleotides agree with TRBD1. Material: peripheral blood. The TCR comes from a middle-aged man who had recovered from COVID-19. The CDR3 sequence: CSVDKLGQGADTQYF. In nucleotides, the CDR3 is TGCAGCGTTGATAAGTTGGGACAGGGTGCAGATACGCAGTATTTT.